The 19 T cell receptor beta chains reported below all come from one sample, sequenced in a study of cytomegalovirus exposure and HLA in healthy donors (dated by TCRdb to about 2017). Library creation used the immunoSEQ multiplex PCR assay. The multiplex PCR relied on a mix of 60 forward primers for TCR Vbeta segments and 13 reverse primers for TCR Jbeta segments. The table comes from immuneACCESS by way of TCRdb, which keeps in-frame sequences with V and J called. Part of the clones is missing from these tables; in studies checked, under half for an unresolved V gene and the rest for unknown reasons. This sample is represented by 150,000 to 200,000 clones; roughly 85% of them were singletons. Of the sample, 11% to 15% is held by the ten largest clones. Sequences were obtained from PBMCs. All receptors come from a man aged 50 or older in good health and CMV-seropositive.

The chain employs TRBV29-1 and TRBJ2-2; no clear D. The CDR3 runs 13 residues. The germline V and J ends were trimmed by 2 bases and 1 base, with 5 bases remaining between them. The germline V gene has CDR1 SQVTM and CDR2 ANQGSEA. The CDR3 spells CSVENKNTGELFF. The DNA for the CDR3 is TGCAGCGTTGAAAACAAGAACACCGGGGAGCTGTTTTTT.

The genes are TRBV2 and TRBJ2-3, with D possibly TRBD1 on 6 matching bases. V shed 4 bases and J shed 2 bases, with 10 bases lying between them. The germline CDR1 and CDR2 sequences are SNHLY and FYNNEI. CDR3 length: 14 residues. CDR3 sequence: CASSGTAYTDTQYF. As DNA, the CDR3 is TGTGCCAGCAGTGGGACAGCTTACACAGATACGCAGTATTTT.

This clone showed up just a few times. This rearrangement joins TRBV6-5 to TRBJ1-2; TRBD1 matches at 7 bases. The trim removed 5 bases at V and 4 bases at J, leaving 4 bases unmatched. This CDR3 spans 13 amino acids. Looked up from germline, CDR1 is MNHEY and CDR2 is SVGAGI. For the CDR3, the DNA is TGTGCCAGCAGTGACGGACAGGTCTATGGCTACACCTTC. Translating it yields CASSDGQVYGYTF.

The CDR3 here is CASRLNPGISTDTQYF. The DNA for the CDR3 is TGTGCCAGCAGATTAAACCCAGGGATTAGCACAGATACGCAGTATTTT. V gene TRBV27 combines with J gene TRBJ2-3; D perhaps matches TRBD1 (5 bases). V was trimmed by 6 bases and J by 0 bases, leaving 16 bases between them. Germline lookup yields CDR1 MNHEY and CDR2 SMNVEV (reference sequence). The CDR3 length is 16 residues.

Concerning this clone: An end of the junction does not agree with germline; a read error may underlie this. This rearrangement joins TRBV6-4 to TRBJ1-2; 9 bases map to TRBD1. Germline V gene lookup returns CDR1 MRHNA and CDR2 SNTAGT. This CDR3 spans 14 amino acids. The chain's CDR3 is CVSSATGTGYGYTF. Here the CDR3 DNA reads TGTGTCAGCAGTGCTACCGGGACAGGGTATGGCTACACCTTC.

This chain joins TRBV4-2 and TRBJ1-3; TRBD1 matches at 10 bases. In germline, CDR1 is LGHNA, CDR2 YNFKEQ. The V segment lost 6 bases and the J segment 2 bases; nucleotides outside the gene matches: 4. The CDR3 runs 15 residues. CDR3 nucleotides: TGTGCCAGCAGTCGCGGGACAGGGGCTGGAAACACCATATATTTT. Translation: CASSRGTGAGNTIYF.

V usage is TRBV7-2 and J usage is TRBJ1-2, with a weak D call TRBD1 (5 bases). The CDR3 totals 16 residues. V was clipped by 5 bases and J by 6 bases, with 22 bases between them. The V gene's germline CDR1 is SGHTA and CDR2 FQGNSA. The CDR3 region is CASSVGPANRPDGYTF. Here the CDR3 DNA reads TGTGCCAGCAGCGTCGGACCGGCCAACAGGCCGGATGGCTACACCTTC.

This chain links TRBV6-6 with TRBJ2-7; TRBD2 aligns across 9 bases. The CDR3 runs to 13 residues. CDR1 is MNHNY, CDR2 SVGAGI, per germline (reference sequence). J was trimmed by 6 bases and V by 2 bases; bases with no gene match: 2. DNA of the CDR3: TGTGCCAGCAGTTACGGCGGGGGGGTCGAGCAGTACTTC. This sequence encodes CASSYGGGVEQYF.

The CDR3 bases are TGTGCCAGCAGCTCCGGGCCGGGAACTGGTGACGAGACCCAGTACTTC. Protein sequence: CASSSGPGTGDETQYF. The chain recombines TRBV7-2 with TRBJ2-5, with a tentative D call TRBD2 (5 bases). The V and J ends lost 4 bases and 5 bases respectively, with 20 bases between them. CDR1 and CDR2 (germline): SGHTA, FQGNSA. The CDR3 consists of 16 residues.

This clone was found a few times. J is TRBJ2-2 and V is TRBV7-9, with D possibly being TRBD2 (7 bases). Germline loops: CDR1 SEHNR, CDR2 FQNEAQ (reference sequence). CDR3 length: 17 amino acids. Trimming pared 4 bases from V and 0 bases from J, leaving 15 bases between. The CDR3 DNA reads TGTGCCAGCAGCTCCTGGGGGGGCCCCGCGAACACCGGGGAGCTGTTTTTT. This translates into CASSSWGGPANTGELFF.

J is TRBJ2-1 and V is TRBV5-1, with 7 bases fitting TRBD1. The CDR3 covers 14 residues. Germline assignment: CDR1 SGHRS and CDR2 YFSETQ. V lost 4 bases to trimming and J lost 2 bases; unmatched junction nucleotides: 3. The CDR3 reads CASSPGQAYNEQFF. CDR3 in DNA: TGCGCCAGCAGCCCTGGACAGGCCTACAATGAGCAGTTCTTC. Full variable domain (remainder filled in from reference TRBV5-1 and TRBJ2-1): KAGVTQTPRYLIKTRGQQVTLSCSPISGHRSVSWYQQTPGQGLQFLFEYFSETQRNKGNFPGRFSGRQFSNSRSEMNVSTLELGDSALYLCASSPGQAYNEQFFGPGTRLTVL.

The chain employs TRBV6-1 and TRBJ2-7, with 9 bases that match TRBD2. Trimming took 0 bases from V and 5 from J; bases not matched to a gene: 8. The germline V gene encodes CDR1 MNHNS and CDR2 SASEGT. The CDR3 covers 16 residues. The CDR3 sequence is CASSEAGTSIGHEQYV. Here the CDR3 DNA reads TGTGCCAGCAGTGAAGCAGGGACTAGCATCGGGCACGAGCAGTACGTC.

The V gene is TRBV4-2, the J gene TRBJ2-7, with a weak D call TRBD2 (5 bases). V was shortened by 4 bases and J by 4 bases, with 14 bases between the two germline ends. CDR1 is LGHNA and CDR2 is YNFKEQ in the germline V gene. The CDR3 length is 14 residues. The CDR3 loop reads CASSPQGGQYEQYF. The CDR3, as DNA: TGTGCCAGCAGCCCCCAAGGAGGCCAGTACGAGCAGTACTTC.

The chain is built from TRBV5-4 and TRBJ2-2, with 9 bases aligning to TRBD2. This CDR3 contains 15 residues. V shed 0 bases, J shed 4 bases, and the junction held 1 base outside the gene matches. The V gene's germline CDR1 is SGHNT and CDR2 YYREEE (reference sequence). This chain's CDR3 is CASSLDSGGTGELFF. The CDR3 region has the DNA TGTGCCAGCAGCTTGGATAGCGGGGGCACCGGGGAGCTGTTTTTT.

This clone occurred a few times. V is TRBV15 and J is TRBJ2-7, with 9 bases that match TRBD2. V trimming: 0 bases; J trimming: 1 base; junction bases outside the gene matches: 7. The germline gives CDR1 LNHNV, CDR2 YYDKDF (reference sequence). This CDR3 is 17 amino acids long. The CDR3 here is CATSREWTSVGSYEQYF. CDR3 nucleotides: TGTGCCACCAGCAGAGAGTGGACTAGCGTAGGGTCCTACGAGCAGTACTTC.

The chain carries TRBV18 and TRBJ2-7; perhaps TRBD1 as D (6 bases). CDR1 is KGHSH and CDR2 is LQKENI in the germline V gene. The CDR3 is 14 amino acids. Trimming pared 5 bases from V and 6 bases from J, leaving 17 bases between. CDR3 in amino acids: CASSTQDTGIEQYV. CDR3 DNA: TGTGCCAGCTCAACGCAAGACACAGGGATCGAGCAGTACGTC.

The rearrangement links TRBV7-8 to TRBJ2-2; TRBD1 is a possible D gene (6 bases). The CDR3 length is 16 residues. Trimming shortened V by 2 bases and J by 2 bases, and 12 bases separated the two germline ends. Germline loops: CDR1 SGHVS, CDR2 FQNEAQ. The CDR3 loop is CASSLWTASNTGELFF. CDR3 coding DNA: TGTGCCAGCAGCTTATGGACAGCCTCTAACACCGGGGAGCTGTTTTTT.

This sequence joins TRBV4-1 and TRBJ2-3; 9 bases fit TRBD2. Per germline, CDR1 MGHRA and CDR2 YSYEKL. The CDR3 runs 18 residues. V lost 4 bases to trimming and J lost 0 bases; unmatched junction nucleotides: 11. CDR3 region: CASSRNPKAGGSTDTQYF. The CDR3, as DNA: TGCGCCAGCAGCCGAAACCCCAAAGCGGGGGGAAGCACAGATACGCAGTATTTT.

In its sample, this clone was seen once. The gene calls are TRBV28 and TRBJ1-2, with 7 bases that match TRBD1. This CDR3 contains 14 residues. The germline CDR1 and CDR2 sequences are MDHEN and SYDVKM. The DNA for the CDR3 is TGTGTGACAGGGAAGTTGGGAGATAACTATGGCTACACCTTC. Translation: CVTGKLGDNYGYTF.